Listed here is a single T cell receptor (beta chain). The antigen is unknown. Caucasian, healthy and from Russia, the donors were aged between 6 and 90. With a J-beta primer mix and a sample-barcoded 5' primer, a second PCR ran roughly 6 to 12 cycles. All samples yielded 3 million or more CDR3-containing paired-end reads. In TCRdb, the 5' RACE reads were re-called with MiXCR into one record per CDR3 protein. The sample shows around 800,000 distinct CDR3 sequences, 20% to 30% of them seen only once. The CDR3 is 11 amino acids. Trimming stripped 9 bases from V and 7 bases from J, with 12 bases between. Germline values: CDR1 LGHDT, CDR2 YNNKEL (reference sequence). These data come from a study of blood T cells in healthy people across ages. Findings and caveats of the study: Roughly linearly, TCR beta diversity per million T cells fell as age increased.

The same sample was also studied in work on T cells of mothers and their children. From that second work: The authors used all extracted RNA for cDNA synthesis, at about 1.5 ug per 15 ul.

The sequenced sample consisted of blood. The origin of this receptor is a boy between 10 and 17 years old in good health. The chain is built from TRBV3-1 and TRBJ2-5; tentatively, D is TRBD2 (5 bases). This CDR3 reads CARDSAGTQYF. The CDR3 DNA reads TGTGCCAGGGACTCCGCGGGGACCCAGTACTTC.